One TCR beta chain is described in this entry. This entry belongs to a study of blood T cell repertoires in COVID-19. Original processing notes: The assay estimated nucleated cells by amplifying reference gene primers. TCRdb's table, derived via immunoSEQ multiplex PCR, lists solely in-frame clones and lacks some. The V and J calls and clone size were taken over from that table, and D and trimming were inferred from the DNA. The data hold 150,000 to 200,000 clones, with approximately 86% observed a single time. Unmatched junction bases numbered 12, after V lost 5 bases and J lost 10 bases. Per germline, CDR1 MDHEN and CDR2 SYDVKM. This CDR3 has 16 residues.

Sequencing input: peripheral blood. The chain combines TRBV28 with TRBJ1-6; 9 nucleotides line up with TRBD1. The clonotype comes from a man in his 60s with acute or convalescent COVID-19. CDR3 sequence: CASSRSTGTGRSPLHF. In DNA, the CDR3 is TGTGCCAGCAGTAGATCAACCGGGACAGGGCGATCACCCCTCCACTTT.